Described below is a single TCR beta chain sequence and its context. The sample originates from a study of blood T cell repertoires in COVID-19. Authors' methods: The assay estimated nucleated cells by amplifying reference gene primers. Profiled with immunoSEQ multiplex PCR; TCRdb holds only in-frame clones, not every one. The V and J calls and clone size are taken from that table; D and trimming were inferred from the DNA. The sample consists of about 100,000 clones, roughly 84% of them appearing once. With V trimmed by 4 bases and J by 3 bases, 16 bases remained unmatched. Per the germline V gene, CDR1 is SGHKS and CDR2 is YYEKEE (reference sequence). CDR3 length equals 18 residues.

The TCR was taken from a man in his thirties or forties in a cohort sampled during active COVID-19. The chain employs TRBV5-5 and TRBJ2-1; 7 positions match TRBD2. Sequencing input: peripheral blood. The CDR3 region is CASSLRSSGELNYNEQFF. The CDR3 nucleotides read TGTGCCAGCAGCCTAAGGTCCAGCGGGGAGCTCAACTACAATGAGCAGTTCTTC.